Listed here is a single T cell receptor (beta chain). TCR beta sequencing was performed on blood CD8+ and CD4+ T cells. Random hexamers primed reverse transcription of about 0.45 to 1 ug RNA. An immunoSEQ multiplex PCR generated amplified TCR beta CDR3 products spanning 54 Vbeta and 13 Jbeta. One entry per CDR3 protein results from TCRdb running MiXCR on the immunoSEQ multiplex PCR reads. The table includes about 160,000 distinct CDR3 sequences, just over 90% detected once. The data were obtained in a study of CD8 T cells in Susac syndrome. CDR1 is SEHNR and CDR2 is FQNEAQ in the germline V gene (reference sequence). Trimming removed 5 bases from V and 0 bases from J, with 11 bases in between. CDR3 length: 15 amino acids.

The J gene is TRBJ2-1, the V gene TRBV7-9; unclear D gene. This receptor was identified in a human donor in good health. The specimen was CD4+ T cells from PBMCs. CDR3 in amino acids: CASSLGASSYNEQFF. For the CDR3, the DNA is TGTGCCAGCAGCCTAGGTGCTAGCTCCTACAATGAGCAGTTCTTC.